The rows below give T cell receptor beta chains drawn from one sample of a study of T cell clusters in autoimmune cytopenias. From its re-call of the multiplex PCR reads, TCRdb lists each CDR3 protein once, without DNA. Its listing shows under 9,500 distinct CDR3 sequences. What was sequenced was peripheral blood. The receptor set was obtained from a human donor with an autoimmune cytopenia or autoimmune hepatitis (not recorded which). The CDR3 runs from the conserved cysteine through the conserved F or W. Expanded clones get a size class; other rows say once, few or many, or leave the size out.

>TRBJ2-7|TRBV6-2/TRBV6-3|.
CASSPGNSGSQQYF
>TRBJ2-7|TRBV4-3|.
CASSQDGRRVDEQYF
>TRBJ2-7|TRBV10-2|.
CASGVALEQYF
>TRBJ2-5|TRBV6-2/TRBV6-3|.
CASSYLQGVETQYF
>TRBJ2-6|TRBV4-3|.
CASSLFQVDGFSGANVLTF
>TRBJ2-2|TRBV6-5|medium-sized
CASSYSDSTGELFF
>TRBJ2-7|TRBV5-6|medium-sized
CASSLRDVYEQYF
>TRBJ2-7|TRBV7-3|medium-sized
CASSPGGAVYEQYF
>TRBJ1-4|TRBV7-9|medium-sized
CASSPFAGSDEKLFF
>TRBJ2-4|TRBV20-1|.
CSALPGTWAKNIQYF
>TRBJ2-1|TRBV10-3|.
CAISDQTGIEQFF
>TRBJ2-7|TRBV18|.
CASSPQVEAAYEQYF
>TRBJ2-7|TRBV7-9|medium-sized
CASSPQAGYEQYF
>TRBJ1-6|TRBV6-4|medium-sized
CATSQESNSPLHF
>TRBJ2-7|TRBV20-1|.
CSASPLKAQGKITEQYF
>TRBJ2-1|TRBV5-4|.
CASSLGQLGTYNEQFF
>TRBJ2-1|TRBV6-5|.
CASTLRVSSYNEQFF
>TRBJ1-2|TRBV19|medium-sized
CASSGPMRSYYGYTF
>TRBJ1-6|TRBV27|medium-sized
CASSPGPGYNSPLHF
>TRBJ1-4|TRBV12-3/TRBV12-4|medium-sized
CASSLRTLRDEKLFF
>TRBJ2-2|TRBV29-1|medium-sized
CSVQGEIATGELFF
>TRBJ2-2|TRBV20-1|.
CSARGPKRRVGELFF
>TRBJ2-3|TRBV7-2|medium-sized
CASSFIRTDTQCF
>TRBJ2-3|TRBV6-1|medium-sized
CASSEVTGQGADTQYF
>TRBJ1-2|TRBV29-1|medium-sized
CSVGTGATNYGYTF
>TRBJ2-7|TRBV7-9|medium-sized
CASSQSRQEHSYEQYF
>TRBJ1-6|TRBV7-3|.
CASSSLGDRGPYNSALHF
>TRBJ2-7|TRBV20-1|medium-sized
CSARRSYEQYF
>TRBJ2-7|TRBV5-4|medium-sized
CASSLVETGSYEQYF
>TRBJ2-7|TRBV30|medium-sized
CAWSGAGTGRYEQYF
>TRBJ2-7|TRBV20-1|medium-sized
CSARDVTSSYEQYF
>TRBJ1-4|TRBV5-1|.
CASSLATGGVRVREKLFF
>TRBJ2-3|TRBV27|.
CASSLSRSSSTDTQYF
>TRBJ2-5|TRBV6-1|.
CASIRGGGKETQYF
>TRBJ1-2|TRBV2|.
CASSAGDRVYGYTF
>TRBJ2-3|TRBV15|.
CATRLPPLDTQYF
>TRBJ2-5|TRBV11-2|.
CASSLGSDIVGTQYF
>TRBJ1-5|TRBV20-1|.
CSARLDNYQPQHF
>TRBJ1-2|TRBV19|medium-sized
CASTGIQANYGYTF
>TRBJ2-1|TRBV20-1|.
CSARFRHEQFF
>TRBJ2-6|TRBV29-1|medium-sized
CSVGAMGGANVLTF
>TRBJ1-4|TRBV19|medium-sized
CASSIRGYNEKLFF
>TRBJ2-1|TRBV6-6|.
CASSYWGGPQKDNEQFF
>TRBJ1-6|TRBV20-1|medium-sized
CSAAPGAAYNSPLHF
>TRBJ2-3|TRBV29-1|.
CSVGAKRQGSRDTQYF
>TRBJ2-3|TRBV6-5|.
CASARGGEDTQYF
>TRBJ2-7|TRBV5-6|medium-sized
CASSLQGDRAYEQYF